These 16 T cell receptor beta chains were sequenced from one sample in a study of blood T cell repertoires in COVID-19. The repertoire was sequenced with immunoSEQ multiplex PCR; TCRdb's copy has only in-frame clones and lacks some. The sample includes around 150,000 clones, 79% of them seen just once. The source material was peripheral blood. Every receptor here comes from a man in his forties or fifties with active or convalescent COVID-19.

This clone is a singleton in its sample. This sequence joins TRBV11-2 and TRBJ2-1; 13 bases line up with TRBD2. V trimming: 0 bases; J trimming: 4 bases; junction bases outside the gene matches: 3. This CDR3 contains 17 residues. The germline V gene encodes CDR1 SGHAT and CDR2 FQNNGV. The CDR3 here is CASSLDGLAGVYNEQFF. The CDR3 region has the DNA TGTGCCAGCAGCTTAGATGGACTAGCGGGAGTTTACAATGAGCAGTTCTTC.

The chain recombines TRBV19 with TRBJ1-4; D is unclear. Germline CDR1 reads LNHDA; CDR2 reads SQIVND (reference sequence). This CDR3 comprises 14 residues. V lost 7 bases, J lost 6 bases, and 15 bases lay in between. For the CDR3, the DNA is TGTGCCAGTACTTTATACGCGGCCGATGAAAAACTGTTTTTT. Translating it yields CASTLYAADEKLFF.

This clone was found once. This sequence joins TRBV5-1 and TRBJ2-1, with TRBD1 matching 8 bases. Germline-derived CDR1 and CDR2 are SGHRS and YFSETQ. The J segment lost 4 bases and the V segment lost 6 bases, leaving 9 bases of the junction unmatched. The CDR3 is 15 amino acids. CDR3: CASTTGGGQYNEQFF. The CDR3 DNA sequence: TGCGCCAGCACCACAGGGGGAGGCCAATACAATGAGCAGTTCTTC.

This clone was counted once. The V gene is TRBV29-1, the J gene TRBJ1-5; 8 bases match TRBD1. This CDR3 comprises 14 residues. The trim removed 6 bases at V and 1 base at J, leaving 5 bases unmatched. Germline assignment: CDR1 SQVTM and CDR2 ANQGSEA. CDR3 sequence: CSVGGQGSNQPQHF. CDR3 bases: TGCAGCGTGGGTGGACAGGGAAGCAATCAGCCCCAGCATTTT. Together with reference TRBV29-1 and TRBJ1-5, the CDR3 gives the full variable domain: SAVISQKPSRDICQRGTSLTIQCQVDSQVTMMFWYRQQPGQSLTLIATANQGSEATYESGFVIDKFPISRPNLTFSTLTVSNMSPEDSSIYLCSVGGQGSNQPQHFGDGTRLSIL.

This chain links TRBV10-3 with TRBJ2-1; 10 nucleotides agree with TRBD2. In germline, CDR1 is ENHRY, CDR2 SYGVKD. The CDR3 has 16 residues. Trimming cost V 3 bases and J 5 bases; bases outside gene matches: 7. The DNA for the CDR3 is TGTGCCATCAGTGAACCTAGCGGGAGACCAAACAATGAGCAGTTCTTC. It yields the protein CAISEPSGRPNNEQFF.

The chain joins TRBV28 to TRBJ1-2; no definite D call. V was shortened by 5 bases and J by 6 bases, with 13 bases between the two germline ends. The CDR3 is made up of 13 amino acids. The germline V gene has CDR1 MDHEN and CDR2 SYDVKM. In DNA, the CDR3 is TGTGCCAGCAGTACCGTCGAGCTACATGGCTACACCTTC. Amino acids: CASSTVELHGYTF.

The CDR3 region is CASSSRPGQGFYEQYF. CDR3 DNA: TGTGCCAGCAGTTCTCGACCGGGACAGGGATTCTACGAGCAGTACTTC. The genes are TRBV28 and TRBJ2-7; 9 bases are a match to TRBD1. Germline V gene sequence: CDR1 MDHEN, CDR2 SYDVKM. Trimming took 4 bases from V and 3 from J; bases not matched to a gene: 10. CDR3 length equals 16 residues.

V gene TRBV29-1 combines with J gene TRBJ1-1; tentatively, D is TRBD1 (6 bases). Germline loops: CDR1 SQVTM, CDR2 ANQGSEA. The CDR3 extends over 13 amino acids. The V gene lost 6 bases and the J gene lost 1 base, with 12 bases spanning the gap. The CDR3 is CSVTGHPNTEAFF. CDR3 DNA sequence: TGCAGCGTAACGGGACACCCGAACACTGAAGCTTTCTTT.

The gene calls are TRBV5-1 and TRBJ2-3, with 10 bases matching TRBD2. J lost 5 bases, V lost 7 bases, and 10 bases had no gene match. The CDR3 has 15 residues. The V gene's germline CDR1 is SGHRS and CDR2 YFSETQ. DNA of the CDR3: TGCGCCAGCGGCCCCCTGATAGCGGGGGGAGATACGCAGTATTTT. It encodes CASGPLIAGGDTQYF. Together with reference TRBV5-1 and TRBJ2-3, the CDR3 gives the full variable domain: KAGVTQTPRYLIKTRGQQVTLSCSPISGHRSVSWYQQTPGQGLQFLFEYFSETQRNKGNFPGRFSGRQFSNSRSEMNVSTLELGDSALYLCASGPLIAGGDTQYFGPGTRLTVL.

The V gene is TRBV21-1, the J gene TRBJ2-3; the table calls TRBD2, which could not be checked here. TRBV21-1 is flagged as a pseudogene. This CDR3 region has 19 residues. Written as DNA, the CDR3 is TGTGCCAGCAGCCGCGTTAAGCTAGCGGGAGTCCCAATTGCGGATACGCAGTATTTT. Translation gives CASSRVKLAGVPIADTQYF.

The genes are TRBV28 and TRBJ2-7, with D hard to call. Looked up from germline, CDR1 is MDHEN and CDR2 is SYDVKM. The CDR3 is 14 residues long. Trimming took off 3 bases at V and 2 bases at J, with 11 bases between the two ends. DNA for the CDR3: TGTGCCAGCAGTTTCAGGTCCGGAACCTACGAGCAGTACTTC. It encodes CASSFRSGTYEQYF.

This clone came up a few times. The V and J genes are TRBV29-1 and TRBJ1-1, with D maybe TRBD1 (5 bases). Germline CDR1 is SQVTM and CDR2 is ANQGSEA. The CDR3 covers 12 residues. The V and J ends lost 4 bases and 6 bases respectively, with 12 bases between them. CDR3 sequence reads: CSVGEGRAEAFF. DNA of the CDR3: TGCAGCGTTGGTGAGGGGAGGGCTGAAGCTTTCTTT.

This chain links TRBV19 with TRBJ1-5, with D maybe TRBD1 (5 bases). V lost 7 bases and J lost 9, with 19 bases in between. Germline V gene data show CDR1 as LNHDA and CDR2 as SQIVND (reference sequence). The CDR3 covers 14 residues. CDR3 residues: CASTNGGIQRPQHF. CDR3 nucleotides: TGTGCCAGTACCAATGGGGGGATCCAGCGGCCCCAGCATTTT.

The J gene is TRBJ2-5, the V gene TRBV6-1, with 13 bases that match TRBD2. CDR1 and CDR2 (germline): MNHNS, SASEGT. CDR3 length equals 17 residues. V was clipped by 1 base and J by 5 bases; unmatched bases: 7. The CDR3 spells CASSEDGLAGVGETQYF. The CDR3 nucleotides read TGTGCCAGCAGTGAAGACGGACTAGCGGGAGTCGGGGAGACCCAGTACTTC.

This clone was recorded a few times. The chain carries TRBV4-2 and TRBJ2-7, with 10 bases matching TRBD2. The V gene's germline CDR1 is LGHNA and CDR2 YNFKEQ. The CDR3 spans 15 residues. The J segment lost 3 bases and the V segment lost 0 bases, leaving 2 bases of the junction unmatched. The CDR3 region is CASSQETSGNYEQYF. The CDR3 DNA reads TGTGCCAGCAGCCAAGAAACTAGCGGGAACTACGAGCAGTACTTC.

For this clone: Other DNA sequences within the sample encode an identical CDR3. The chain recombines TRBV14 with TRBJ2-7; D is unclear. V gave up 1 base and J gave up 3 bases, with 4 bases separating them. Germline values: CDR1 SGHDN, CDR2 FVKESK. The CDR3 sequence is 12 residues long. Here the CDR3 reads CASSQARYEQYF. CDR3 coding DNA: TGTGCCAGCAGCCAAGCTCGCTACGAGCAGTACTTC.